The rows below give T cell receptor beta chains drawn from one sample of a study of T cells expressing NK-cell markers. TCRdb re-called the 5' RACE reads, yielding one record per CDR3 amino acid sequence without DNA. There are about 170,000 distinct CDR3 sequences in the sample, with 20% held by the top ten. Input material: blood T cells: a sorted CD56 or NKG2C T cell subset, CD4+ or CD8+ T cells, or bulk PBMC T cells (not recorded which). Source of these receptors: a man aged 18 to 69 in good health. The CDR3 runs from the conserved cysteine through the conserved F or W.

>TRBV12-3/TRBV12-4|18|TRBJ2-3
CASSLFASGGLSASGQYF
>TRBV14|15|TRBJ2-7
CASSQFRTGGGEQYF
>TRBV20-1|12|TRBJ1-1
CSAGDRYTEAFF
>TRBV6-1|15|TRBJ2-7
CASSPAWEWSYEQYF
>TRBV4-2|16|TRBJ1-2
CASSQERDLSNYGYTF
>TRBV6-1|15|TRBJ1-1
CASSEREGARTEAFF
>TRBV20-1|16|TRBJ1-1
CSARPLYSTGVTEAFF
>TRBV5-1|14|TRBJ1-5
CASSLDPDYEPQHF
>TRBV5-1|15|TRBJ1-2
CASSFGSTPNYGYTF
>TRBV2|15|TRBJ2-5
CASSEEQRPIETQYF
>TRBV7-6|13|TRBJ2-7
CASSPLGGYEQYF